These 20 T cell receptor beta chains were sequenced from one sample in a study of shared clonotypes between healthy human individuals. Method: immunoSEQ multiplex PCR; TCRdb's copy keeps in-frame clones and lacks some. Here the sample spans about 660,000 clones, approximately 74% being singletons. Sequences were obtained from memory CD4+ T cells sorted from blood. Subset reported: CD45RA-negative fraction. Receptors originate from a woman aged 30 to 39 in good health.

The J gene is TRBJ2-1, the V gene TRBV29-1; 9 bases fit TRBD2. The CDR3 covers 15 residues. Trimming at V came to 3 bases and at J to 5 bases, leaving 8 bases not matched to a gene. Per the germline V gene, CDR1 is SQVTM and CDR2 is ANQGSEA. The CDR3 is CSVDWGGRENNEQFF. CDR3 DNA sequence: TGCAGCGTTGATTGGGGCGGGAGGGAGAACAATGAGCAGTTCTTC.

This chain connects TRBV29-1 to TRBJ2-2, with 8 bases matching TRBD2. CDR1 and CDR2 (germline): SQVTM, ANQGSEA. The ends lost 3 bases at V and 4 bases at J; junction bases unmatched: 4. This CDR3 has 14 residues. DNA for the CDR3: TGCAGCGTTGAGAATGCGGGAGGCACCGGGGAGCTGTTTTTT. Amino acid sequence: CSVENAGGTGELFF.

The chain employs TRBV10-3 and TRBJ2-7, with 8 bases identical to TRBD2. This CDR3 has 14 residues. Germline V lookup: CDR1 ENHRY, CDR2 SYGVKD. The ends lost 8 bases at V and 2 bases at J; junction bases unmatched: 8. DNA of the CDR3: TGTGCCATCGGCGAGCGGGAGCCCCCCTACGAGCAGTACTTC. Residues: CAIGEREPPYEQYF.

This clone turned up a few times. The rearrangement uses TRBV28 and TRBJ2-3; TRBD1 might be the D (5 bases). The CDR3 runs to 12 residues. The V end lost 6 bases, the J end lost 6 bases, and 10 bases lay between the germline ends. Germline CDR1 reads MDHEN; CDR2 reads SYDVKM. CDR3 protein: CASREPGDTQYF. The CDR3 DNA sequence: TGTGCCAGCAGGGAACCAGGGGATACGCAGTATTTT.

The chain is built from TRBV10-3 and TRBJ1-2; a weak D match, TRBD1 (6 bases). V was trimmed by 0 bases and J by 2 bases, leaving 13 bases between them. The CDR3 has 16 residues. CDR1 and CDR2 from the germline V gene are ENHRY and SYGVKD. The CDR3 DNA follows: TGTGCCATCAGTGAGTCAGCAGGGGATTGGAACTATGGCTACACCTTC. As protein: CAISESAGDWNYGYTF.

The chain combines TRBV18 with TRBJ2-7; TRBD1 agrees at 10 bases. V trimming: 5 bases; J trimming: 5 bases; junction bases outside the gene matches: 18. This CDR3 has 18 residues. Germline V gives CDR1 KGHSH, CDR2 LQKENI. For the CDR3, the DNA is TGTGCCAGCTCAGACAGGGGGCAAGCTGGGCAGGGAATTCACGAGCAGTACTTC. It specifies CASSDRGQAGQGIHEQYF.

This chain uses TRBV4-2 with TRBJ1-5; no reliable D call. V was clipped by 0 bases and J by 7 bases, with 7 bases between them. From germline, CDR1 is LGHNA and CDR2 YNFKEQ. The length of the CDR3 is 13 residues. CDR3 DNA sequence: TGTGCCAGCAGCCAAGATACAGAACAGCCCCAGCATTTT. This encodes CASSQDTEQPQHF.

The chain links TRBV15 to TRBJ2-7; perhaps TRBD2 as D (6 bases). The CDR3 covers 13 residues. Germline values: CDR1 LNHNV, CDR2 YYDKDF (reference sequence). V dropped 0 bases and J dropped 6 bases, with 9 bases sitting between them. The CDR3 DNA follows: TGTGCCACCAGCAGAGATGCCGGGGGCGAGCAGTACTTC. It is translated as CATSRDAGGEQYF.

DNA for the CDR3: TGTGCCAGCAGTTCTATGACAGGGAAGGGCTACACCTTC. Its protein product is CASSSMTGKGYTF. J is TRBJ1-2 and V is TRBV6-5, with 7 positions matching TRBD1. CDR3 length: 13 residues. Germline V gene lookup returns CDR1 MNHEY and CDR2 SVGAGI. V was pared by 4 bases and J by 8 bases, with 7 bases of the junction left unmatched.

The V gene is TRBV19, the J gene TRBJ1-4, with D hard to call. CDR3 length equals 16 residues. Germline CDR1 reads LNHDA; CDR2 reads SQIVND (reference sequence). V was trimmed by 6 bases and J by 0 bases, leaving 14 bases between them. CDR3 sequence (DNA): TGTGCCAGTAGCCGTACACTCGCCTCAACTAATGAAAAACTGTTTTTT. Translating it yields CASSRTLASTNEKLFF.

The V and J genes are TRBV11-2 and TRBJ2-1; TRBD2 agrees at 12 bases. V gave up 5 bases and J gave up 3 bases; unmatched junction bases: 2. The CDR3 spans 15 residues. Germline V gene lookup returns CDR1 SGHAT and CDR2 FQNNGV. CDR3 residues: CASSVGLAGYNEQFF. The CDR3 region has the DNA TGTGCCAGCAGCGTGGGACTAGCGGGCTACAATGAGCAGTTCTTC.

In this sample, this clone turned up many times. This chain links TRBV27 with TRBJ1-5, with D perhaps matching TRBD1 (6 bases). Germline V CDR1 and CDR2: MNHEY, SMNVEV (reference sequence). CDR3 length equals 19 residues. With 1 base removed from V and 0 bases from J, the gap between germline ends came to 19 bases. Written as DNA, the CDR3 is TGTGCCAGCAGTTTATGGAAGACAGGTCTGGGGAATAGCAATCAGCCCCAGCATTTT. Amino acid sequence: CASSLWKTGLGNSNQPQHF.

The chain carries TRBV4-1 and TRBJ1-2; D is uncertain. Trimming removed 2 bases at V and 0 bases at J, with 7 bases between. There are 14 residues in the CDR3. Germline V CDR1 and CDR2: MGHRA, YSYEKL. DNA of the CDR3: TGCGCCAGCAGCCAACCCCTAGCTAACTATGGCTACACCTTC. Translation gives CASSQPLANYGYTF.

The chain recombines TRBV19 with TRBJ2-3; 10 bases match TRBD2. V gave up 5 bases and J gave up 1 base; unmatched junction bases: 3. The CDR3 runs 15 residues. Germline CDR1 LNHDA, CDR2 SQIVND (reference sequence). The CDR3 spells CASSLGTSGTDTQYF. CDR3 coding DNA: TGTGCCAGTAGTCTCGGGACTAGCGGCACAGATACGCAGTATTTT.

The chain has TRBV9 and TRBJ2-3, with 11 positions matching TRBD2. This CDR3 is 17 amino acids long. The J segment lost 2 bases and the V segment lost 0 bases, leaving 5 bases of the junction unmatched. Per the germline V gene, CDR1 is SGDLS and CDR2 is YYNGEE. The CDR3 spells CASSVVASGRSTDTQYF. CDR3 bases: TGTGCCAGCAGCGTAGTGGCTAGCGGGAGGTCCACAGATACGCAGTATTTT.

As concerns this clone: This sample also contains other DNA sequences that code for the same CDR3. The rearrangement links TRBV29-1 to TRBJ2-3; D not certain. The CDR3 loop spans 13 amino acids. CDR1 is SQVTM, CDR2 ANQGSEA, per germline. Trimming removed 4 bases from V and 0 bases from J, with 8 bases in between. The CDR3 sequence is CSVVRSSTDTQYF. CDR3 sequence (DNA): TGCAGCGTTGTCCGCTCTAGCACAGATACGCAGTATTTT.

V gene TRBV28 combines with J gene TRBJ1-1; D remains ambiguous. Per germline, CDR1 MDHEN and CDR2 SYDVKM. This CDR3 region has 11 residues. Trimming removed 3 bases from V and 6 bases from J, with 5 bases in between. CDR3 nucleotides: TGTGCCAGCAGTTTCAACTCTGAAGCTTTCTTT. Its translation is CASSFNSEAFF.

This chain links TRBV18 with TRBJ2-2; D is tentatively TRBD1 or TRBD2 (5 bases each). Trimming took 6 bases from V and 4 from J, leaving 15 bases between them. Germline V gene sequence: CDR1 KGHSH, CDR2 LQKENI. The CDR3 is made up of 15 amino acids. CDR3 DNA: TGTGCCAGCTCTGGGGCCCGGGGTACCACCGGGGAGCTGTTTTTT. Translated, it gives CASSGARGTTGELFF.

The V and J genes are TRBV7-2 and TRBJ1-1, with D perhaps TRBD1 (5 bases). CDR3 length equals 15 residues. Germline V gene data show CDR1 as SGHTA and CDR2 as FQGNSA. Trimming pared 2 bases from V and 4 bases from J, leaving 14 bases between. The CDR3 DNA reads TGTGCCAGCAGCTTAACCCAGGGTGGGGCCACTGAAGCTTTCTTT. This translates into CASSLTQGGATEAFF. Drawing the rest from reference TRBV7-2 and TRBJ1-1, the complete variable domain is GAGVSQSPSNKVTEKGKDVELRCDPISGHTALYWYRQSLGQGLEFLIYFQGNSAPDKSGLPSDRFSAERTGGSVSTLTIQRTQQEDSAVYLCASSLTQGGATEAFFGQGTRLTVV.

The J gene is TRBJ1-1, the V gene TRBV5-1, with D tentatively TRBD1 (6 bases). CDR1 is SGHRS and CDR2 is YFSETQ in the germline V gene. V dropped 4 bases and J dropped 11 bases, with 18 bases sitting between them. This CDR3 has 13 amino acids. The chain's CDR3 is CASSNSGGQGAFF. The CDR3 DNA reads as TGCGCCAGCAGCAATTCCGGGGGCCAGGGGGCTTTCTTT.